Shown below are 32 T cell receptor beta chains from a single sample sequenced in a study of regulatory T cells in long-lasting Graves disease. HTBI primers from iRepertoire and Arm-PCR of CDR3 regions yielded the TCR beta libraries. MiXCR, run by TCRdb on the multiplex PCR reads, gives a single entry per CDR3 protein. The profile shows roughly 700,000 distinct CDR3 sequences, approximately 29% of them singletons. The time point was: persistent/refractory GD, antithyroid drugs over 5 years with positive TRAb. RNA from PBMCs was the source of the TCR library. This material consisted of peripheral blood mononuclear cells (PBMCs), taken when the disease was refractory, from a patient treated with antithyroid drugs. The receptors were gathered from a female donor with Graves disease.

This clonotype was detected only a few times. This chain connects TRBV5-4 to TRBJ2-4; D call uncertain. The CDR3 spans 11 residues. Germline V lookup: CDR1 SGHNT, CDR2 YYREEE (reference sequence). Deletions cut 9 bases from V and 7 bases from J, with 11 bases between. For the CDR3, the DNA is TGTGCCATCCAGAGTGGGAACATTCAGTACTTC. It yields the protein CAIQSGNIQYF.

This chain connects TRBV18 to TRBJ1-1; no firm D call. The CDR3 covers 12 residues. Germline CDR1 is KGHSH and CDR2 is LQKENI. Trimming pared 1 base from V and 4 bases from J, leaving 4 bases between. This chain's CDR3 is CASSPQSTEAFF. For the CDR3, the DNA is TGTGCCAGCTCACCACAGAGCACTGAAGCTTTCTTT.

The chain uses TRBV4-1 and TRBJ2-5; the match to TRBD2 covers 8 bases. Germline values: CDR1 MGHRA, CDR2 YSYEKL. This CDR3 has 17 amino acids. V shed 0 bases, J shed 0 bases, and the junction held 6 bases outside the gene matches. The CDR3 coding sequence is TGCGCCAGCAGCCAAGAATCGGGAGGGGGGTACCAAGAGACCCAGTACTTC. Amino acids: CASSQESGGGYQETQYF.

The rearrangement joins TRBV13 to TRBJ2-7; D is undetermined. V dropped 5 bases and J dropped 3 bases, with 14 bases sitting between them. The length of the CDR3 is 14 residues. CDR1 and CDR2 (germline): PRHDT, FYEKMQ (reference sequence). This chain's CDR3 is CASSPTLVNYEQYF. CDR3 DNA: TGTGCCAGCAGCCCCACTCTAGTAAACTACGAGCAGTACTTC.

This clonotype turned up a few times. The chain combines TRBV18 with TRBJ2-7, with TRBD1 matching over 7 bases. The CDR3 is 14 residues long. In germline, CDR1 is KGHSH, CDR2 LQKENI. J gave up 3 bases and V 0 bases, and 2 bases lay outside the gene matches. CDR3 region: CASSPPRDSYEQYF. Written as DNA, the CDR3 is TGTGCCAGCTCACCACCGAGGGACAGCTACGAGCAGTACTTC.

This clonotype was observed many times. The V and J genes are TRBV2 and TRBJ1-1; possibly TRBD1 for D (5 bases). Germline assignment: CDR1 SNHLY and CDR2 FYNNEI. V was pared by 6 bases and J by 5 bases, with 16 bases between. CDR3 size: 14 residues. The CDR3 here is CASRGLAGQTEAFF. CDR3 nucleotides: TGTGCCAGCAGGGGTCTGGCAGGGCAGACTGAAGCTTTCTTT.

Many counts were recorded for this clonotype. The chain has TRBV2 and TRBJ1-1; D might be TRBD1 (6 bases). Germline assignment: CDR1 SNHLY and CDR2 FYNNEI. This CDR3 region has 14 residues. The ends were cut back, 8 bases at V and 8 bases at J, with 21 bases in the middle. Written as DNA, the CDR3 is TGTGCCAGCGGGGGCAGTAATATCGCCCTGGAAGCTTTCTTT. Translation: CASGGSNIALEAFF.

This chain uses TRBV18 with TRBJ1-2, with TRBD1 matching over 9 bases. The CDR3 has 15 amino acids. J lost 2 bases, V lost 6 bases, and 7 bases had no gene match. Per germline, CDR1 KGHSH and CDR2 LQKENI. As DNA, the CDR3 is TGTGCCAGCTCGACCGCGGGACAGGGAAACTATGGCTACACCTTC. Translated, it gives CASSTAGQGNYGYTF.

The chain carries TRBV9 and TRBJ1-2; TRBD1 might be the D (6 bases). The germline V gene has CDR1 SGDLS and CDR2 YYNGEE. The CDR3 covers 15 residues. V was cut by 4 bases and J by 2 bases, with 15 bases left in between. CDR3 residues: CASSLGALINYGYTF. DNA for the CDR3: TGTGCCAGCAGCCTGGGGGCCCTCATAAACTATGGCTACACCTTC.

This clonotype was found a few times. This sequence joins TRBV29-1 and TRBJ1-2; TRBD1 aligns across 8 bases. CDR3 size: 15 residues. J was trimmed by 6 bases and V by 6 bases; bases with no gene match: 15. Germline V gene lookup returns CDR1 SQVTM and CDR2 ANQGSEA. The CDR3 is CSVISADRGLNGYTF. In DNA form, the CDR3 reads TGCAGCGTGATTTCGGCCGACAGGGGTTTGAATGGCTACACCTTC.

This clonotype was found once. With a much larger clone just one base away, this may be a read error. This chain links TRBV12-3 or TRBV12-4 with TRBJ2-7; D remains ambiguous. V shed 5 bases and J shed 0 bases, with 17 bases lying between them. This CDR3 comprises 16 residues. In DNA, the CDR3 is TGTGCCAGCAGTACGACACGGACCCTTAGCTCCTACGAGCAGTACTTC. It codes for CASSTTRTLSSYEQYF.

This clonotype has a handful of counts. This sequence joins TRBV12-3 or TRBV12-4 and TRBJ2-5; 7 positions agree with TRBD1. The CDR3 length is 14 residues. The V and J ends lost 5 bases and 2 bases, in that order; junction bases with no gene match: 5. Written as DNA, the CDR3 is TGTGCCAGCAGTAAGACGGGACAGCAAGAGACCCAGTACTTC. This codes for CASSKTGQQETQYF.

This clonotype was counted between two and nine times. This chain uses TRBV7-3 with TRBJ1-6, with TRBD1 identical over 8 bases. V dropped 1 base and J dropped 7; count of bases not matched to a gene: 6. The CDR3 sequence is 16 residues long. Germline CDR1 SGHTA, CDR2 FQGTGA. Written as DNA, the CDR3 is TGTGCCAGCAGCTTAAGGGGGGACAGGAGAAATTCACCCCTCCACTTT. Protein sequence: CASSLRGDRRNSPLHF.

This clonotype appeared a few times. The chain combines TRBV29-1 with TRBJ1-1; 8 bases agree with TRBD1. Germline trimming cut 7 bases from V and 1 base from J; bases unmatched to any gene: 8. Per the germline V gene, CDR1 is SQVTM and CDR2 is ANQGSEA. The CDR3 runs to 14 residues. CDR3 in amino acids: CSAGQGSRNTEAFF. CDR3 DNA sequence: TGCAGCGCTGGACAGGGTTCTAGGAACACTGAAGCTTTCTTT.

This chain uses TRBV25-1 with TRBJ2-5, with D possibly TRBD1 on 5 matching bases. In germline, CDR1 is MGHDK, CDR2 SYGVNS. This CDR3 region has 13 residues. V was cut by 11 bases and J by 1 base, with 14 bases left in between. The CDR3 here is CAGRDSLQETQYF. In DNA form, the CDR3 reads TGTGCCGGACGAGACAGCCTCCAAGAGACCCAGTACTTC.

This rearrangement joins TRBV7-9 to TRBJ2-7; TRBD1 agrees at 9 bases. V was pared by 5 bases and J by 5 bases, with 10 bases of the junction left unmatched. CDR3 size: 15 residues. CDR1 is SEHNR, CDR2 FQNEAQ, per germline (reference sequence). The CDR3 coding sequence is TGTGCCAGCAGCCCTACCGGGACAGGGATCCACGAGCAGTACTTC. Its protein is CASSPTGTGIHEQYF.

This clonotype turned up a few times. The V gene is TRBV12-3 or TRBV12-4, the J gene TRBJ1-5; tentatively, D is TRBD1 (6 bases). The CDR3 runs to 17 residues. Trimming cost V 2 bases and J 2 bases, with 16 bases left between them. CDR3 nucleotides: TGTGCCAGCAGTTTAATTGTAGGGGGTAGAGGCAATCAGCCCCAGCATTTT. Protein sequence: CASSLIVGGRGNQPQHF.

This chain joins TRBV30 and TRBJ1-5, with 7 bases identical to TRBD1. There are 15 residues in the CDR3. V lost 3 bases to trimming and J lost 4 bases; unmatched junction nucleotides: 9. CDR1 GTSNPN and CDR2 SVGIG come from the germline V gene (reference sequence). CDR3 sequence reads: CAWRPRDRGNQPQHF. CDR3 sequence (DNA): TGTGCCTGGAGGCCCCGGGACAGAGGGAATCAGCCCCAGCATTTT.

V usage is TRBV25-1 and J usage is TRBJ1-6; TRBD1 is a possible D gene (5 bases). The CDR3 contains 16 residues. Germline V gene sequence: CDR1 MGHDK, CDR2 SYGVNS. The V end lost 2 bases, the J end lost 9 bases, and 17 bases lay between the germline ends. In nucleotides, the CDR3 is TGTGCCAGCAGTGAAGTGGGGCGCGGGGGAAGTTCACCCCTCCACTTT. This translates into CASSEVGRGGSSPLHF.

V gene TRBV28 combines with J gene TRBJ1-5; D ambiguous. V shed 8 bases and J shed 6 bases, with 14 bases lying between them. Germline loops: CDR1 MDHEN, CDR2 SYDVKM. The length of the CDR3 is 13 residues. The CDR3 loop is CASSAALSQPQHF. The CDR3, as DNA: TGTGCCAGCTCCGCCGCGTTGTCTCAGCCCCAGCATTTT.

With respect to this clonotype: The final CDR3 position lacks the conserved phenylalanine or tryptophan, pointing to a likely read error. J is TRBJ2-5 and V is TRBV24-1; D perhaps matches TRBD2 (6 bases). V gave up 3 bases and J gave up 2 bases, with 15 bases separating them. The CDR3 length is 16 residues. Germline values: CDR1 KGHDR, CDR2 SFDVKD. This CDR3 reads CATSDPGLLGQETQYL. The CDR3 DNA follows: TGTGCCACCAGTGATCCGGGACTCCTTGGGCAAGAGACCCAGTACCTC.

The V and J genes are TRBV6-1 and TRBJ1-5; maybe TRBD1 (5 bases). Looked up from germline, CDR1 is MNHNS and CDR2 is SASEGT. The V end lost 8 bases, the J end lost 7 bases, and 18 bases lay between the germline ends. The CDR3 is 14 amino acids. CDR3 sequence: CASYQRVGGQPQHF. The CDR3 DNA reads as TGTGCCAGCTACCAGAGGGTCGGGGGACAGCCCCAGCATTTT.

The gene calls are TRBV7-8 and TRBJ1-1; 11 positions match TRBD1. V shed 1 base, J shed 4 bases, and the junction held 2 bases outside the gene matches. The CDR3 totals 15 residues. Germline V gene sequence: CDR1 SGHVS, CDR2 FQNEAQ. The CDR3 is CASSLEDRGPTEAFF. The CDR3 DNA reads TGTGCCAGCAGCTTAGAGGACAGGGGGCCCACTGAAGCTTTCTTT.

About this clonotype itself: Mismatch with germline at one junction end may stem from a read error. V gene TRBV19 combines with J gene TRBJ1-1, with 8 bases matching TRBD1. In germline, CDR1 is LNHDA, CDR2 SQIVND (reference sequence). This CDR3 contains 16 residues. CDR3 bases: TGTGCCAGTAGTACCCTCCCTGGACAGGGTGGCACTGAAGCTTTCTTC. It specifies CASSTLPGQGGTEAFF.

V is TRBV11-2 and J is TRBJ2-3, with 7 bases matching TRBD2. V gave up 5 bases and J gave up 2 bases; unmatched junction bases: 10. Looked up from germline, CDR1 is SGHAT and CDR2 is FQNNGV. The CDR3 covers 16 residues. This CDR3 is CASSPATSQATDTQYF. CDR3 nucleotides: TGTGCCAGCAGCCCAGCGACTAGCCAGGCCACAGATACGCAGTATTTT.

This chain connects TRBV5-4 to TRBJ1-1; 7 bases line up with TRBD1. Germline values: CDR1 SGHNT, CDR2 YYREEE (reference sequence). CDR3 length: 15 amino acids. With V trimmed by 3 bases and J by 3 bases, 8 bases remained unmatched. The CDR3 DNA reads as TGTGCCAGCAGCTGGGTGACAGGGTCGTACACTGAAGCTTTCTTT. Encoded protein: CASSWVTGSYTEAFF.

V and J are TRBV12-3 or TRBV12-4 and TRBJ2-1; D ambiguous. Trimming pared 0 bases from V and 6 bases from J, leaving 9 bases between. This CDR3 region has 14 residues. This chain's CDR3 is CASSLARRINEQFF. The CDR3 coding sequence is TGTGCCAGCAGTTTAGCTAGAAGGATCAATGAGCAGTTCTTC.

The V call is TRBV29-1, the J call TRBJ2-7, with a tentative D call TRBD2 (6 bases). CDR1 and CDR2 from the germline V gene are SQVTM and ANQGSEA. Trimming left V 3 bases short and J 3 bases short, with 9 bases between. CDR3 length: 12 amino acids. DNA for the CDR3: TGCAGCGTTGAGGGACTGCTCTACGAGCAGTACTTC. This translates into CSVEGLLYEQYF.

This chain uses TRBV5-1 with TRBJ2-2; TRBD2 matches at 9 bases. The CDR3 has 16 residues. Germline-derived CDR1 and CDR2 are SGHRS and YFSETQ. Losses at the gene ends were 3 bases for V and 4 bases for J; bases not matched to a gene: 7. The CDR3 loop is CASSWGLAGRTGELFF. The CDR3 DNA follows: TGCGCCAGCAGCTGGGGACTAGCAGGACGCACCGGGGAGCTGTTTTTT.

Regarding this clonotype: This sequence may be a read error, since a much larger clone differs from it by one base. V is TRBV24-1 and J is TRBJ2-5; the D is unclear. The length of the CDR3 is 12 residues. Germline V gene data show CDR1 as KGHDR and CDR2 as SFDVKD. CDR3 coding DNA: TGTGCCACCAGTGATTTGGGCGAGACCCAGCACTTC. It translates to CATSDLGETQHF.

This clonotype was observed a few times. This CDR3 reads CSVLRTVETQYF. In DNA, the CDR3 is TGCAGCGTTTTGCGTACCGTTGAGACCCAGTACTTC. This sequence joins TRBV29-1 and TRBJ2-5, with D uncertain. V gave up 5 bases and J gave up 5 bases, with 12 bases separating them. The CDR3 spans 12 residues. The germline gives CDR1 SQVTM, CDR2 ANQGSEA.

This clonotype was counted only a few times. J is TRBJ1-2 and V is TRBV3-1; TRBD1 agrees at 10 bases. Germline CDR1 LGHDT, CDR2 YNNKEL (reference sequence). The V and J ends lost 3 bases and 7 bases, in that order; junction bases with no gene match: 8. The CDR3 has 15 amino acids. The CDR3 loop reads CASSQPGTGDLGYTF. The CDR3 nucleotides are TGTGCCAGCAGCCAGCCCGGGACAGGGGATCTTGGCTACACCTTC.